This T cell receptor (beta chain) was identified in a study of T cells expressing NK-cell markers. Background on the study: Sequencing of TCR beta repertoires drew on sorted CD3+CD56+NKG2C+, CD3+CD56+NKG2C- and CD3+CD56-NKG2C+ T cells.

From the 5' RACE reads, TCRdb lists one entry per CDR3 protein and no DNA. The sample has roughly 170,000 distinct CDR3 sequences, and its top ten clones hold less than 20%. The study, taken as a whole, reports: 1.0-7.0% of CD8+ T cells in several donors belonged to dominant NKG2C+ clonotypes. Clones of NKG2C+ T cells that had expanded were of unclear HCMV specificity.

Comments on this clonotype: What it binds is unknown.

The CDR3 consists of 13 residues. Per germline, CDR1 MNHNS and CDR2 SASEGT. The specimen was blood T cells: a sorted CD56 or NKG2C T cell subset, CD4+ or CD8+ T cells, or bulk PBMC T cells (not recorded which). The chain links TRBV6-1 to TRBJ1-3. The receptor's source is a woman between 18 and 70 years old in good health. CDR3 region: CASSQGFGNTIYF.